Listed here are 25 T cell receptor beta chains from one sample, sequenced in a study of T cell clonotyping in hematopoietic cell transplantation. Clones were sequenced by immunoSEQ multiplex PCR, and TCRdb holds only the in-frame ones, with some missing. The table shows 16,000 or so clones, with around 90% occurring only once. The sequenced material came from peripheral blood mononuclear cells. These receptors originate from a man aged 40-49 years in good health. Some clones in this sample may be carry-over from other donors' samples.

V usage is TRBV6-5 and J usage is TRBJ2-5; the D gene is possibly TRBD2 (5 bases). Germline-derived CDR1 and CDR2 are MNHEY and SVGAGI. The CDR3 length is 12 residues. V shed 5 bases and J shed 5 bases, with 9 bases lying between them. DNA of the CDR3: TGTGCCAGCAGTAACCCGGGGGAGACCCAGTACTTC. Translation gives CASSNPGETQYF.

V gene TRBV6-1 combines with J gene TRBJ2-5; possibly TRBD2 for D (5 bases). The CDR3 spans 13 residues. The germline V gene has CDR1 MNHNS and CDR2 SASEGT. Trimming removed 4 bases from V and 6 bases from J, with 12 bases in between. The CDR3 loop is CASSGGIEQTQYF. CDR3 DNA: TGTGCCAGCAGTGGAGGGATTGAACAGACCCAGTACTTC.

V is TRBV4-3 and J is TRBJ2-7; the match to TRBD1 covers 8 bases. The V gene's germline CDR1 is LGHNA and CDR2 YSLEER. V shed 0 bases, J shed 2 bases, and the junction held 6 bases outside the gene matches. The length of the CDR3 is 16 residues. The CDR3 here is CASSQEQDRAAYEQYF. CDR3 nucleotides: TGCGCCAGCAGCCAAGAACAGGACAGGGCCGCCTACGAGCAGTACTTC.

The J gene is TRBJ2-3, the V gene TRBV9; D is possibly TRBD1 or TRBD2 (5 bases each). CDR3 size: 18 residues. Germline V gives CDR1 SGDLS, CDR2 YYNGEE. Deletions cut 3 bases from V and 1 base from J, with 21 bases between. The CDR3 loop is CASSERPTGDGGTDTQYF. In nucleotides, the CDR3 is TGTGCCAGCAGCGAGAGACCCACCGGGGACGGGGGCACAGATACGCAGTATTTT.

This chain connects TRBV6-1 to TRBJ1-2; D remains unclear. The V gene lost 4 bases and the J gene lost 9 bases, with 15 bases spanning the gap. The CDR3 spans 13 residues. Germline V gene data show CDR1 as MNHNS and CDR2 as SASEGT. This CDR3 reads CASSASGLRSYTF. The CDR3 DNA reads TGTGCCAGCAGTGCCTCCGGGCTTAGGAGCTACACCTTC.

The CDR3 sequence is CASRRTGVGELFF. Written as DNA, the CDR3 is TGTGCCAGCAGGAGAACAGGGGTCGGGGAGCTGTTTTTT. The gene calls are TRBV28 and TRBJ2-2; TRBD1 aligns across 7 bases. Unmatched junction bases numbered 5, after V lost 6 bases and J lost 7 bases. This CDR3 has 13 amino acids. Per germline, CDR1 MDHEN and CDR2 SYDVKM.

The CDR3 bases are TGTGCCAGCAGCCCCGGTGGGACAGGGCCCAGCACCCAGTACTTC. Translating gives CASSPGGTGPSTQYF. This chain connects TRBV7-2 to TRBJ2-5, with TRBD1 identical over 9 bases. The trim removed 5 bases at V and 8 bases at J, leaving 12 bases unmatched. The V gene's germline CDR1 is SGHTA and CDR2 FQGNSA. The CDR3 has 15 residues.

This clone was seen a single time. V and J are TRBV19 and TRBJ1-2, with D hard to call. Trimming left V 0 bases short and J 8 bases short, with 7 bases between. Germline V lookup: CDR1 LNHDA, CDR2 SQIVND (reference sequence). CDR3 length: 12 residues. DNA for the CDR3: TGTGCCAGTAGTATAGAGGGGAAAGGCTACACCTTC. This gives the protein CASSIEGKGYTF.

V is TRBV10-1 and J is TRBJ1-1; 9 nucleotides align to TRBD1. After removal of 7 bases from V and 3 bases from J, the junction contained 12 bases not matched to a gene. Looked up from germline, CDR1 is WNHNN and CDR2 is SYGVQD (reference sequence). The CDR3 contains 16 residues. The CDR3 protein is CASIQIGTGRYTEAFF. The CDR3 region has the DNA TGCGCCAGCATCCAAATCGGGACAGGGCGGTACACTGAAGCTTTCTTT.

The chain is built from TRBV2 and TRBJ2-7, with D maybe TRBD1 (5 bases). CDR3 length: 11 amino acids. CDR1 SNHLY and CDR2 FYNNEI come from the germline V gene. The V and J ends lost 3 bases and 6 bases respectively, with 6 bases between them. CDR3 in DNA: TGTGCCAGCAGTGAGACAGTCGAGCAGTACTTC. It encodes CASSETVEQYF.

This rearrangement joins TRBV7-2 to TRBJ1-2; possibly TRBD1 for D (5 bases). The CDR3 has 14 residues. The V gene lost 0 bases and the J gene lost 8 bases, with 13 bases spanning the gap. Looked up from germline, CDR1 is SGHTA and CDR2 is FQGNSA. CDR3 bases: TGTGCCAGCAGCTTAGCCGGGGCAGGGTGGGGCTACACCTTC. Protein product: CASSLAGAGWGYTF. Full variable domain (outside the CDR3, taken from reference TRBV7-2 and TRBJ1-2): GAGVSQSPSNKVTEKGKDVELRCDPISGHTALYWYRQSLGQGLEFLIYFQGNSAPDKSGLPSDRFSAERTGGSVSTLTIQRTQQEDSAVYLCASSLAGAGWGYTFGSGTRLTVV.

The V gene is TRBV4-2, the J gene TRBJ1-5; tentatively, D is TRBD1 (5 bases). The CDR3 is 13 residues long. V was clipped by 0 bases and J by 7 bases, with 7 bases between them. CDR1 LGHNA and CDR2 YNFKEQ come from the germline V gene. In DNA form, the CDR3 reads TGTGCCAGCAGCCAAGAATGGGACCAGCCCCAGCATTTT. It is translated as CASSQEWDQPQHF.

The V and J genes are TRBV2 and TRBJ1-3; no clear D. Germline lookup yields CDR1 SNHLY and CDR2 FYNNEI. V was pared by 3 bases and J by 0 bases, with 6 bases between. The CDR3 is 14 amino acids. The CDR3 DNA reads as TGTGCCAGCAGTGATCGCCTCTCTGGAAACACCATATATTTT. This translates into CASSDRLSGNTIYF.

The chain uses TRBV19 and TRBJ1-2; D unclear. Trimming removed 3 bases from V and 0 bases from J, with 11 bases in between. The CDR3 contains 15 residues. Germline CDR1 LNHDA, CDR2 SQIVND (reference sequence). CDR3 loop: CASSMRSDANYGYTF. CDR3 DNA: TGTGCCAGTAGTATGAGGTCCGACGCTAACTATGGCTACACCTTC. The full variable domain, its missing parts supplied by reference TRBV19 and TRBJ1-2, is DGGITQSPKYLFRKEGQNVTLSCEQNLNHDAMYWYRQDPGQGLRLIYYSQIVNDFQKGDIAEGYSVSREKKESFPLTVTSAQKNPTAFYLCASSMRSDANYGYTFGSGTRLTVV.

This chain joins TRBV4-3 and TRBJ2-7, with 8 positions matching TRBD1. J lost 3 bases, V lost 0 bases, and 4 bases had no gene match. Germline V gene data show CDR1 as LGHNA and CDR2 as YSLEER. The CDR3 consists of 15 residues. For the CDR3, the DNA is TGCGCCAGCAGCCAAGATTACGGACAGGGCTACGAGCAGTACTTC. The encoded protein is CASSQDYGQGYEQYF.

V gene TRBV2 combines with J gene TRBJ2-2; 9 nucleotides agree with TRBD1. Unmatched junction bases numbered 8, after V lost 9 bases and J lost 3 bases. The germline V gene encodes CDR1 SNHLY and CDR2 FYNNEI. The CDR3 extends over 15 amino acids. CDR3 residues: CASALGQGHTGELFF. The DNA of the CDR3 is TGTGCCAGTGCTCTAGGACAGGGGCACACCGGGGAGCTGTTTTTT.

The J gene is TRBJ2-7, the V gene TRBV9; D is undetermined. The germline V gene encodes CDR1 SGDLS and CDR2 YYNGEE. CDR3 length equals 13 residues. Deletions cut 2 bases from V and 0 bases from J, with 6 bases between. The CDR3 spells CASSVGGSYEQYF. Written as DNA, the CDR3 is TGTGCCAGCAGCGTGGGCGGCTCCTACGAGCAGTACTTC. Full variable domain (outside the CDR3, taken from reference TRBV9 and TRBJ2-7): DSGVTQTPKHLITATGQRVTLRCSPRSGDLSVYWYQQSLDQGLQFLIQYYNGEERAKGNILERFSAQQFPDLHSELNLSSLELGDSALYFCASSVGGSYEQYFGPGTRLTVT.

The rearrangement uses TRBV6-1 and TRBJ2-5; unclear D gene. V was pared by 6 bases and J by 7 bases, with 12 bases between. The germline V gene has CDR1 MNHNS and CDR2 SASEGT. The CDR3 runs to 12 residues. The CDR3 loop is CASSPTAGTQYF. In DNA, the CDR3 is TGTGCCAGCAGCCCCACTGCAGGGACCCAGTACTTC.

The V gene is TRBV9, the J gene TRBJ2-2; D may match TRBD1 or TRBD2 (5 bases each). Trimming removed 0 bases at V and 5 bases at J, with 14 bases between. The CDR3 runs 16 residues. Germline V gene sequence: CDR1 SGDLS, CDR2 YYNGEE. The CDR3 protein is CASSVGGAVRTGELFF. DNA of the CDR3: TGTGCCAGCAGCGTAGGAGGGGCTGTGCGGACCGGGGAGCTGTTTTTT.

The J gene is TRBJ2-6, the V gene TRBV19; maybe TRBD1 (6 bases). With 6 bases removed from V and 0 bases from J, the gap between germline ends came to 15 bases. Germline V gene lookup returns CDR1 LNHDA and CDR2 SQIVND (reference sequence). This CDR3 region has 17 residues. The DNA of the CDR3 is TGTGCCAGTAGAACCTTGGGGGCCCACTCTGGGGCCAACGTCCTGACTTTC. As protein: CASRTLGAHSGANVLTF.

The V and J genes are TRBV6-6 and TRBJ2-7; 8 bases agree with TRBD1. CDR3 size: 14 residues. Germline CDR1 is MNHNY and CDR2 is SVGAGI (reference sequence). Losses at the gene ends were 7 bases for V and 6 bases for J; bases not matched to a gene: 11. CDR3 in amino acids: CASTWTGPDGEQYF. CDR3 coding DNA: TGTGCCAGCACCTGGACAGGGCCGGACGGCGAGCAGTACTTC.

The CDR3 DNA is TGTGCCAGCAGCAACTTTGAGGATGGCTACACCTTC. It codes for CASSNFEDGYTF. V and J are TRBV21-1 and TRBJ1-2. TRBV21-1 is labeled a pseudogene. CDR3 size: 12 residues.

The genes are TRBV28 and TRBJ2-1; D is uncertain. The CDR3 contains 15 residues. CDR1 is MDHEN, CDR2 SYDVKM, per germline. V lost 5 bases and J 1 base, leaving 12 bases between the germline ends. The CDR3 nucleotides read TGTGCCAGCAGTCCCCCAGGATTATCCTACAATGAGCAGTTCTTC. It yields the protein CASSPPGLSYNEQFF.

The CDR3 DNA sequence: TGTGCCAGCAGTTTACAGGGGCGCCGGACTGAAGCTTTCTTT. Translated: CASSLQGRRTEAFF. This chain connects TRBV28 to TRBJ1-1; possibly TRBD1 for D (6 bases). The CDR3 consists of 14 residues. Trimming stripped 2 bases from V and 5 bases from J, with 12 bases between. Germline V lookup: CDR1 MDHEN, CDR2 SYDVKM.

The CDR3 spells CASSLARGQVNTEAFF. In DNA, the CDR3 is TGCGCCAGCAGCTTGGCCCGCGGACAGGTGAACACTGAAGCTTTCTTT. The J gene is TRBJ1-1, the V gene TRBV5-1; 7 nucleotides line up with TRBD1. The V gene end was trimmed by 0 bases and the J gene end by 0 bases; junction bases not matched to a gene: 5. The CDR3 length is 16 residues. In germline, CDR1 is SGHRS, CDR2 YFSETQ.